This T cell receptor beta chain is from a study of blood T cell repertoires in COVID-19. The wider study: COVID-19 samples from acute and convalescent phases originated in the United States, Italy and Spain.

Per the original methods: Reference gene primer amplification yielded estimated nucleated cell counts. Method: immunoSEQ multiplex PCR; TCRdb's copy keeps in-frame clones and lacks some. The DNA gave D and trimming, while V, J and clone size come from that table. The profile shows 200,000 to 300,000 clones, 87% of them singletons. CDR3 length: 16 amino acids. Germline lookup yields CDR1 GTSNPN and CDR2 SVGIG (reference sequence). Trimming took 2 bases from V and 6 from J, leaving 17 bases between them. The clonotype originates from a man in his sixties who had recovered from COVID-19. The chain has TRBV30 and TRBJ1-6, with D unresolved. The sequenced sample consisted of peripheral blood. CDR3 DNA sequence: TGTGCCTGGAGTAAATTGAACAGTGAGATTAATTCACCCCTCCACTTT. As protein: CAWSKLNSEINSPLHF. The full variable domain, in which reference TRBV30 and TRBJ1-6 provide the parts outside the CDR3, is SQTIHQWPATLVQPVGSPLSLECTVEGTSNPNLYWYRQAAGRGLQLLFYSVGIGQISSEVPQNLSASRPQDRQFILSSKKLLLSDSGFYLCAWSKLNSEINSPLHFGNGTRLTVT.